These T cell receptor beta chains were read from a single sample in a study of radiotherapy plus CTLA-4 blockade in lung cancer. Assay used: immunoSEQ multiplex PCR; TCRdb lists only in-frame clones, some missing. The sample includes about 77,000 clones, roughly 69% of them seen just once. The sample consisted of peripheral blood, taken from a patient treated with radiotherapy plus ipilimumab. The receptors shown here come from a human donor with non-small cell lung cancer whose response to radiotherapy plus ipilimumab could not be evaluated. Both conserved end residues are part of each CDR3. Fields, in order: V gene, D gene, J gene, clone size, CDR3 protein, CDR3 DNA. D genes are given only for firm matches. Clone size is given for some rows only: seen once, a few or many times, or a class if the clone is expanded.

TRBV6-5	TRBD1	TRBJ1-1	NA	CASSLTGMNTEAFF	TGTGCCAGCAGTTTGACAGGGATGAACACTGAAGCTTTCTTT
TRBV6-1	NA	TRBJ1-1	NA	CASSEIRSTEAFF	TGTGCCAGCAGTGAAATTCGGAGCACTGAAGCTTTCTTT
TRBV27	TRBD1	TRBJ2-1	NA	CASSLSTGGRNEQFF	TGTGCCAGCAGTTTATCAACAGGGGGAAGGAATGAGCAGTTCTTC
TRBV15	TRBD1	TRBJ1-1	NA	CATQRDRGNTEAFF	TGTGCCACCCAAAGGGACAGGGGGAACACTGAAGCTTTCTTT
TRBV7-2	NA	TRBJ1-1	NA	CASSLLTPGWNTEAFF	TGTGCCAGCAGCTTATTGACCCCGGGATGGAACACTGAAGCTTTCTTT
TRBV5-5	NA	TRBJ2-7	once	CASSPSDEQYF	TGTGCCAGCAGTCCCTCGGACGAGCAGTACTTC
TRBV27	NA	TRBJ1-1	NA	CATFKGPQAFF	TGTGCCACCTTTAAGGGGCCCCAAGCTTTCTTT
TRBV5-1	TRBD2	TRBJ2-1	NA	CASSWTSGSAEQFF	TGCGCCAGCAGCTGGACTAGCGGCTCCGCGGAGCAGTTCTTC
TRBV7-2	NA	TRBJ2-5	NA	CASSIQGGETQYF	TGTGCCAGCAGCATACAGGGAGGGGAGACCCAGTACTTC
TRBV7-3	TRBD1	TRBJ1-2	NA	CASSRTGTDGYTF	TGTGCCAGCAGCCGGACAGGAACAGATGGCTACACCTTC
TRBV7-8	TRBD1	TRBJ1-3	NA	CASSLARTGAPISGNTIYF	TGTGCCAGCAGCTTAGCCAGGACAGGGGCGCCAATCTCTGGAAACACCATATATTTT
TRBV5-1	TRBD2	TRBJ2-7	NA	CASSLERLAGTYFYEQYF	TGCGCCAGCAGCCTGGAGAGACTAGCGGGAACCTACTTTTACGAGCAGTACTTC
TRBV20-1	NA	TRBJ2-1	once	CSTQGGILQFF	TGCAGTACACAGGGGGGGATTTTGCAGTTCTTC
TRBV6-6	NA	TRBJ1-1	NA	CASTQEGEAFF	TGTGCCAGCACCCAGGAGGGTGAAGCTTTCTTT
TRBV7-2	NA	TRBJ2-7	NA	CASSLRGYSYEQYF	TGTGCCAGCAGCCTTCGAGGGTACTCCTACGAGCAGTACTTC
TRBV18	NA	TRBJ2-7	NA	CASSPPESGAYEQYF	TGTGCCAGCTCACCACCGGAGAGTGGGGCTTACGAGCAGTACTTC
TRBV6-1	TRBD1	TRBJ1-5	NA	CASGQVYNQPQHF	TGTGCCAGCGGACAGGTGTACAATCAGCCCCAGCATTTT
TRBV9	NA	TRBJ1-1	NA	CASSVGDTVNTEAFF	TGTGCCAGCAGCGTGGGCGACACGGTGAACACTGAAGCTTTCTTT
TRBV2	TRBD2	TRBJ2-2	once	CASRLTSGAYTGELFF	TGTGCCAGCAGGCTGACTAGCGGGGCTTACACCGGGGAGCTGTTTTTT